Listed below are T cell receptor beta chains from one sample, sequenced in a study of CD8 T cells in ankylosing spondylitis. TCRdb called the 5' RACE reads again in MiXCR, with one record for every CDR3 protein. Of hundreds of thousands of distinct CDR3 sequences listed, over 15% are singletons. The sample consisted of blood, either unsorted or a sorted T cell fraction (not recorded which). Source of these receptors: a male donor with ankylosing spondylitis or in good health (not recorded which). Both conserved end residues are part of each CDR3. A D gene is named only where the DNA matches it firmly. Clone size appears in some rows only: once, few, many, or a class for an expanded clone.

TRBJ1-1,TRBV12-3/TRBV12-4,few,NA,CASSLLAGLANTEAFF,TGTGCCAGCAGTTTACTGGCAGGGCTCGCGAACACTGAAGCTTTCTTT
TRBJ2-1,TRBV28,NA,NA,CASSFLRQSYEQFF,TGTGCCAGCAGTTTCCTAAGGCAGAGCTATGAGCAGTTCTTC
TRBJ2-5,TRBV3-1,NA,NA,CASSQGIWSSLSETQYF,TGTGCCAGCAGCCAAGGGATCTGGAGTAGCCTTTCAGAGACCCAGTACTTC
TRBJ1-1,TRBV12-3/TRBV12-4,NA,NA,CASSSRPGDTEAFF,TGTGCCAGCAGCTCACGCCCTGGGGACACTGAAGCTTTCTTT
TRBJ2-1,TRBV10-3,NA,TRBD2,CAIGPSGSYNEQFF,TGTGCCATCGGTCCTAGCGGGAGCTACAATGAGCAGTTCTTC
TRBJ2-3,TRBV24-1,few,TRBD2,CATSDPTPGTSVTDTQYF,TGTGCCACCAGTGACCCTACCCCGGGGACTAGCGTTACCGATACGCAGTATTTT
TRBJ1-2,TRBV12-3/TRBV12-4,few,NA,CASSFDNSYTF,TGTGCCAGCAGTTTTGACAACTCCTACACCTTC
TRBJ1-1,TRBV29-1,NA,NA,CSVTDSSNTEAFF,TGCAGCGTCACGGACAGCTCGAACACTGAAGCTTTCTTT
TRBJ2-1,TRBV27,NA,NA,CASSLVGELNEQFF,TGTGCCAGCAGCCTTGTAGGGGAGTTGAATGAGCAGTTCTTC
TRBJ1-1,TRBV5-1,few,NA,CASSFWEGPGNTEAFF,TGCGCCAGCAGCTTTTGGGAGGGGCCCGGGAACACTGAAGCTTTCTTT
TRBJ1-1,TRBV20-1,NA,TRBD1,CSARGNRQGGMTEAFF,TGCAGTGCTAGAGGGAATCGACAGGGGGGAATGACTGAAGCTTTCTTT
TRBJ1-4,TRBV24-1,NA,NA,CATSPSSPPDNEKLFF,TGTGCCACCAGCCCCTCTTCTCCACCAGATAATGAAAAACTGTTTTTT
TRBJ2-1,TRBV5-1,few,TRBD2,CASTLPLAGAGNEQFF,TGCGCCAGCACTCTTCCCCTAGCGGGAGCTGGCAATGAGCAGTTCTTC
TRBJ2-2,TRBV5-1,many,NA,CASSSIRGPGELFF,TGCGCCAGCAGCTCAATACGAGGCCCGGGGGAGCTGTTTTTT
TRBJ1-5,TRBV28,few,NA,CASSLGSQEPQHF,TGTGCCAGCAGTTTAGGCAGCCAAGAGCCCCAGCATTTT
TRBJ2-1,TRBV10-3,many,NA,CAISESLSNEQFF,TGTGCCATCAGTGAGTCGTTAAGCAATGAGCAGTTCTTC
TRBJ2-1,TRBV11-2,few,TRBD2,CASSLEAGGPVEQFF,TGTGCCAGCAGCTTAGAGGCGGGAGGGCCTGTTGAGCAGTTCTTC
TRBJ2-1,TRBV20-1,few,NA,CSARAPNEQFF,TGCAGTGCTAGAGCTCCCAATGAGCAGTTCTTC
TRBJ2-2,TRBV12-3/TRBV12-4,NA,NA,CASSLSEGAGELFF,TGTGCCAGCAGTTTATCTGAAGGGGCCGGGGAGCTGTTTTTT
TRBJ2-1,TRBV20-1,NA,TRBD1,CSAPGQAYNEQFF,TGCAGTGCCCCAGGACAGGCATACAATGAGCAGTTCTTC
TRBJ1-5,TRBV20-1,few,NA,CSAPGSNQPQHF,TGCAGTGCCCCGGGAAGCAATCAGCCCCAGCATTTT
TRBJ2-3,TRBV28,NA,TRBD2,CASSKTSGGLHLYF,TGTGCCAGCAGTAAGACTAGCGGGGGCCTGCATCTGTATTTT
TRBJ2-5,TRBV10-3,NA,NA,CAISEGGLETQYF,TGTGCCATCAGTGAAGGGGGTCTGGAGACCCAGTACTTC
TRBJ2-1,TRBV6-1,many,NA,CASSEVSLNEQFF,TGTGCCAGCAGTGAAGTGTCCCTGAATGAGCAGTTCTTC
TRBJ2-1,TRBV7-3,many,NA,CASSFYVNGEQFF,TGTGCCAGCAGCTTTTACGTTAACGGTGAGCAGTTCTTC
TRBJ2-5,TRBV7-2,few,TRBD2,CASSIGLAGDVEETQYF,TGTGCCAGCAGCATAGGACTAGCGGGAGATGTAGAAGAGACCCAGTACTTC
TRBJ2-1,TRBV20-1,few,TRBD2,CSARDYGTSASSYNEQFF,TGCAGTGCTAGAGATTACGGGACTAGCGCAAGCTCCTACAATGAGCAGTTCTTC
TRBJ2-3,TRBV5-4,few,TRBD2,CASSMGLAGPEDTQYF,TGTGCCAGCAGCATGGGACTAGCGGGACCGGAGGATACGCAGTATTTT
TRBJ1-2,TRBV5-5,NA,TRBD1,CASSWDRVNYGYTF,TGTGCCAGCAGCTGGGACAGGGTAAACTATGGCTACACCTTC
TRBJ2-3,TRBV20-1,many,NA,CSAYRRSSLTDTQYF,TGCAGTGCTTACAGGAGGAGTTCCCTTACAGATACGCAGTATTTT
TRBJ1-6,TRBV3-1,NA,NA,CASSHGHLYNSPLHF,TGTGCCAGCAGCCATGGACACCTCTATAATTCACCCCTCCACTTT
TRBJ2-1,TRBV29-1,few,TRBD2,CSVQRMVLAGGNEQFF,TGCAGCGTCCAGAGGATGGTGCTAGCGGGAGGGAATGAGCAGTTCTTC
TRBJ1-2,TRBV5-1,few,TRBD1,CASRLGRGPGNYGYTF,TGCGCCAGCAGGCTGGGCAGGGGGCCCGGAAACTATGGCTACACCTTC
TRBJ1-5,TRBV28,NA,NA,CASRDRRNQPQHF,TGTGCCAGCAGAGACAGGAGGAATCAGCCCCAGCATTTT
TRBJ2-5,TRBV7-8,few,NA,CASSPTLLIGGSKETQYF,TGTGCCAGCAGCCCCACCCTGCTTATCGGGGGATCAAAAGAGACCCAGTACTTC
TRBJ1-5,TRBV19,few,NA,CASSLTLNSNQPQHF,TGTGCCAGTAGCCTGACACTAAATAGCAATCAGCCCCAGCATTTT
TRBJ1-5,TRBV28,few,NA,CASTSKQGGNQPQHF,TGTGCCAGCACCTCAAAACAGGGAGGCAATCAGCCCCAGCATTTT
TRBJ2-3,TRBV12-3/TRBV12-4,few,TRBD2,CASKAELAGPGGTDTQYF,TGTGCCAGCAAAGCTGAACTAGCGGGCCCCGGAGGCACAGATACGCAGTATTTT
TRBJ1-6,TRBV12-3/TRBV12-4,many,TRBD1,CASSSPGQGSPLHF,TGTGCCAGCAGTTCCCCGGGACAGGGGTCACCCCTCCACTTT
TRBJ1-5,TRBV29-1,few,TRBD1,CSVKTGDQPQHF,TGCAGCGTCAAGACAGGGGATCAGCCCCAGCATTTT
TRBJ2-2,TRBV6-1,NA,NA,CASSGHGTGELFF,TGTGCCAGCAGTGGGCACGGCACCGGGGAGCTGTTTTTT
TRBJ1-3,TRBV27,many,NA,CASSPRGSSGNTIYF,TGTGCCAGCAGCCCACGGGGGAGCTCTGGAAACACCATATATTTT
TRBJ1-4,TRBV18,NA,NA,CASSPPGANEKLFF,TGTGCCAGCTCACCACCAGGGGCCAATGAAAAACTGTTTTTT
TRBJ1-5,TRBV3-1,few,NA,CASSQRGALGNQPQHF,TGTGCCAGCAGCCAAAGGGGAGCCCTGGGCAATCAGCCCCAGCATTTT
TRBJ2-1,TRBV3-1,few,NA,CASRPRRGGAGNWEQFF,TGTGCCAGCAGGCCAAGGCGCGGAGGGGCCGGGAATTGGGAGCAGTTCTTC
TRBJ2-1,TRBV5-1,NA,TRBD2,CASSSLAGDGNEQFF,TGCGCCAGCAGTTCCCTTGCGGGAGATGGCAATGAGCAGTTCTTC
TRBJ2-3,TRBV4-2,few,TRBD2,CASSHTSGGASTDTQYF,TGTGCCAGCAGCCACACTAGCGGGGGGGCCTCAACAGATACGCAGTATTTT
TRBJ2-3,TRBV20-1,many,NA,CSASFAEDHTDTQYF,TGCAGTGCTAGCTTCGCGGAAGACCACACAGATACGCAGTATTTT
TRBJ2-1,TRBV5-6,NA,TRBD2,CASSYTTSGRHNEQFF,TGTGCCAGCAGCTATACGACTAGCGGGAGGCACAATGAGCAGTTCTTC
TRBJ1-3,TRBV29-1,many,TRBD1,CSVGTGRNTIYF,TGCAGCGTGGGGACAGGGCGGAACACCATATATTTT
TRBJ1-5,TRBV24-1,many,NA,CATGAGPNQPQHF,TGTGCCACCGGCGCGGGGCCCAATCAGCCCCAGCATTTT
TRBJ1-1,TRBV5-1,few,NA,CASSRSGAGTEAFF,TGCGCCAGCAGCCGATCGGGGGCGGGCACTGAAGCTTTCTTT
TRBJ1-2,TRBV9,few,NA,CASSVTIGSNYGYTF,TGTGCCAGCAGCGTGACGATAGGATCTAACTATGGCTACACCTTC
TRBJ2-3,TRBV10-2,NA,TRBD2,CASNEIGRATDTQYF,TGCGCCAGCAATGAAATCGGGAGGGCTACAGATACGCAGTATTTT
TRBJ1-4,TRBV29-1,NA,NA,CSVQTASATNEKLFF,TGCAGCGTCCAGACAGCAAGTGCAACTAATGAAAAACTGTTTTTT
TRBJ2-3,TRBV14,few,TRBD2,CASSQDPAGGTDTQYF,TGTGCCAGCAGCCAAGATCCAGCGGGAGGGACAGATACGCAGTATTTT
TRBJ2-1,TRBV18,many,NA,CASSPGEVVQFF,TGTGCCAGCTCACCAGGGGAGGTGGTGCAGTTCTTC
TRBJ1-1,TRBV11-2,NA,NA,CASSDSRAMNTEAFF,TGTGCCAGCAGCGACAGCAGGGCAATGAACACTGAAGCTTTCTTT
TRBJ1-1,TRBV28,few,NA,CATYSTGDIGTAFF,TGTGCCACCTATTCCACGGGGGACATAGGGACAGCTTTCTTT